This T cell receptor (beta chain) was captured by sequencing in a study of radiotherapy plus CTLA-4 blockade in lung cancer. Turning to the study itself: Disease control was present in more than 25% of patients, and objective responses in under 20%. Notes on the study in general: Per reports, early blood T cell clone dynamics, plus interferon-beta, forecast response most strongly. Tumor-derived TCR clones expanded in blood after radiotherapy plus ipilimumab.

The germline V gene has CDR1 MRHNA and CDR2 SNTAGT. The CDR3 is made up of 15 amino acids. With 8 bases removed from V and 5 bases from J, the gap between germline ends came to 20 bases. Turning to this clone: The antigen is unknown.

Libraries were prepared by immunoSEQ multiplex PCR; TCRdb keeps only in-frame clonotypes and omits some of them. The repertoire has around 40,000 clones, roughly 75% of them found once; the top ten carry just over 9.5%. This rearrangement joins TRBV6-4 to TRBJ2-3, with TRBD2 as a possible D gene (6 bases). This sequence originates from a human donor with non-small cell lung cancer who had stable disease on radiotherapy plus ipilimumab. The source was peripheral blood, collected from a patient treated with radiotherapy plus ipilimumab. The DNA of the CDR3 is TGTGCCAGCTCAAAACGGGGCGGGGAAGGAGATACGCAGTATTTT. This gives the protein CASSKRGGEGDTQYF.